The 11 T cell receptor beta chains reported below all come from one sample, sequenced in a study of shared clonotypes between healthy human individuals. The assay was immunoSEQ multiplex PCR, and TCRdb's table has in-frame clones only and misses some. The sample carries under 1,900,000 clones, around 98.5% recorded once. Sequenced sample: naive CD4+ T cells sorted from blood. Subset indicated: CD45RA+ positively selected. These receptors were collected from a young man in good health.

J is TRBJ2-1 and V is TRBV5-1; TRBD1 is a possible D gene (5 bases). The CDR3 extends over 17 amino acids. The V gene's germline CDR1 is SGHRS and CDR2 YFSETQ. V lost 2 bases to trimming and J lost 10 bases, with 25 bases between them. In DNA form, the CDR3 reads TGCGCCAGCAGCTTTATGCCGCACAAAAATTCTTGGACAGAGCAGTTCTTC. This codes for CASSFMPHKNSWTEQFF.

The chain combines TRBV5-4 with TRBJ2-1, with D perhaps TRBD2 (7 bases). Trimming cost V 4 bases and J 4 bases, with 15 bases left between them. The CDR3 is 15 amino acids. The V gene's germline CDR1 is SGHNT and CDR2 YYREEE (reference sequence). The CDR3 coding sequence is TGTGCCAGCAGCCTAGGGGGGGCGCGGTACAATGAGCAGTTCTTC. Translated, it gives CASSLGGARYNEQFF.

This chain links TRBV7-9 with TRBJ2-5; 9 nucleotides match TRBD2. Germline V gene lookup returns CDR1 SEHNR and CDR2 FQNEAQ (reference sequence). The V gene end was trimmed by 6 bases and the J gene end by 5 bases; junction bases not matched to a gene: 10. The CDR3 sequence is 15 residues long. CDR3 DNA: TGTGCCAGCAGTCCTCTGGCTAGCGGGGCGGAGACCCAGTACTTC. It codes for CASSPLASGAETQYF.

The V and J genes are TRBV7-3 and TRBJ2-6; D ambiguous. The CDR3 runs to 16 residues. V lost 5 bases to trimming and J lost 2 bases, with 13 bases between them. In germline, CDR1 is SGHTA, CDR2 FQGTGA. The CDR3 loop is CASSPRFTPGANVLTF. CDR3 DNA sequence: TGTGCCAGCAGCCCGAGATTTACGCCTGGGGCCAACGTCCTGACTTTC.

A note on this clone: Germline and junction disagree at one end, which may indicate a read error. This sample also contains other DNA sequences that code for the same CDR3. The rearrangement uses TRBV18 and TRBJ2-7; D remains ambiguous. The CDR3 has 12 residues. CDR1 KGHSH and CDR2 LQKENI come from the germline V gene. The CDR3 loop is CASSPRGDEQYF. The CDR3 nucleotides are TGTGCCAGCTCCCCACGTGGTGACGAGCAGTACTTC. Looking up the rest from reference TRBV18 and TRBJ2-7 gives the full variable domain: NAGVMQNPRHLVRRRGQEARLRCSPMKGHSHVYWYRQLPEEGLKFMVYLQKENIIDESGMPKERFSAEFPKEGPSILRIQQVVRGDSAAYFCASSPRGDEQYFGPGTRLTVT.

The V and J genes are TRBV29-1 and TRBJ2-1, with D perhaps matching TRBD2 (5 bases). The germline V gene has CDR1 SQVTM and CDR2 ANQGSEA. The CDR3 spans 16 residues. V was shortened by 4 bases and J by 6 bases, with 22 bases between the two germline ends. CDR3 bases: TGCAGCGTTGTTTCACTCCGGGATGGATGGGCCAATGAGCAGTTCTTC. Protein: CSVVSLRDGWANEQFF.

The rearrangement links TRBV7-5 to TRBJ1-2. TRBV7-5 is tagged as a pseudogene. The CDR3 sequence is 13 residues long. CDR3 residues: CARSIGSNYGYTF. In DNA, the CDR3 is TGTGCCAGAAGCATAGGGTCGAACTATGGCTACACCTTC.

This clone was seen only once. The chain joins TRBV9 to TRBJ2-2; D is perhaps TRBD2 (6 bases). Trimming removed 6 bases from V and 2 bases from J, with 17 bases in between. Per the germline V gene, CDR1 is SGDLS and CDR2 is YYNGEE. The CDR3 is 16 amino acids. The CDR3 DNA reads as TGTGCCAGCACCGGGGGTGTAGCGGAAAACACCGGGGAGCTGTTTTTT. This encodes CASTGGVAENTGELFF.

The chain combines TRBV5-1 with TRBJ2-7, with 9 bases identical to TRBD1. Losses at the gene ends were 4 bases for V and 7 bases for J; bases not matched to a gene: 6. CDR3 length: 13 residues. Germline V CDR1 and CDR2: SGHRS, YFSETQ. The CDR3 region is CASSHGQGTEQYF. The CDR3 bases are TGCGCCAGCAGCCACGGACAGGGGACAGAGCAGTACTTC.

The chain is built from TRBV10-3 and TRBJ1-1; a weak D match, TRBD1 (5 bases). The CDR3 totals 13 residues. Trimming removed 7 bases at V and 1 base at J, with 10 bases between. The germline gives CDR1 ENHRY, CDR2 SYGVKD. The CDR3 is CAITGTANTEAFF. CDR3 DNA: TGTGCCATCACCGGGACGGCGAACACTGAAGCTTTCTTT.

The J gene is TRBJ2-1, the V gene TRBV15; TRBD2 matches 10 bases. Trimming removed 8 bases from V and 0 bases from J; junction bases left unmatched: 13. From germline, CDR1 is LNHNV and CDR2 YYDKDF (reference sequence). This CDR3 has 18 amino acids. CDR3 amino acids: CATLRAGGPGSSYNEQFF. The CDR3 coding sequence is TGTGCCACCCTCCGAGCGGGAGGGCCCGGCAGCTCCTACAATGAGCAGTTCTTC.